These 17 T cell receptor beta chains came from one sample sequenced in a study of T cell clonality in common variable immunodeficiency. TCRdb keeps only in-frame clones here, not all; method: immunoSEQ multiplex PCR. The repertoire has 30,000 to 40,000 clones, none seen only once; the ten largest take under 4.5%. The sample consisted of peripheral blood mononuclear cells. The source is a person aged 18 to 75 in good health.

This clone was seen ten or more times. Sequencing ends 3 residues short of the CDR3 end; the germline J gene provides the rest. V usage is TRBV4-2 and J usage is TRBJ1-2, with a weak D call TRBD1 (5 bases). The V gene's germline CDR1 is LGHNA and CDR2 YNFKEQ. The CDR3 spans 15 residues. The CDR3 DNA, read in part, is TGTGCCAGCAGCCAAGATTTAACAGGTAGAATCGGC. It yields the protein CASSQDLTGRIG. The full CDR3 reads CASSQDLTGRIGYTF.

This clone was recorded many times. The read gets to within 3 residues of the CDR3 end, and the germline J gene fills in the rest. The V and J genes are TRBV7-2 and TRBJ1-5, with a possible D match to TRBD1 (5 bases). Germline V CDR1 and CDR2: SGHTA, FQGNSA. CDR3 length: 13 residues. The covered CDR3 bases are TGTGCCAGCAGCTTTTCAGGTCAGGGCCCC. It encodes CASSFSGQGP. From start to end, the CDR3 is CASSFSGQGPQHF.

This clone was seen repeatedly, ten times or more. The read gets to within 3 residues of the CDR3 end, and the germline J gene fills in the rest. V is TRBV7-8 and J is TRBJ2-1, with 8 bases lining up with TRBD2. This CDR3 has 16 amino acids. With V trimmed by 1 base and J by 9 bases, 11 bases remained unmatched. Germline CDR1 SGHVS, CDR2 FQNEAQ. The DNA read from the CDR3 is TGTGCCAGCAGCTTAGGGGTAGCGGGATCTAGTAGTGAG. Its protein product is CASSLGVAGSSSE. The complete CDR3 sequence is CASSLGVAGSSSEQFF. Full variable domain (missing parts from reference TRBV7-8 and TRBJ2-1): GAGVSQSPRYKVAKRGQDVALRCDPISGHVSLFWYQQALGQGPEFLTYFQNEAQLDKSGLPSDRFFAERPEGSVSTLKIQRTQQEDSAVYLCASSLGVAGSSSEQFFGPGTRLTVL.

This clone was detected many times. Since a far larger clone is one base different, this is likely a read error. The read is 3 residues too short to cover the CDR3 end, so that end is filled in from the germline J gene. The chain has TRBV20-1 and TRBJ1-1, with D uncertain. The CDR3 extends over 16 amino acids. CDR1 and CDR2 (germline): DFQATT, SNEGSKA (reference sequence). The CDR3 here is CSVRETPAETPWLAFF. The CDR3 DNA, read in part, is TGCAGTGTTAGAGAGACCCCAGCGGAGACCCCCTGGTTA.

There are many counts of this clone. The DNA ends 3 residues before the CDR3 does, and the rest of the CDR3 is filled in from the germline J gene. J is TRBJ2-1 and V is TRBV4-1; D tentatively reads TRBD1 or TRBD2 (5 bases each). The germline V and J ends were trimmed by 1 base and 4 bases, with 17 bases remaining between them. The CDR3 spans 17 residues. The germline V gene has CDR1 MGHRA and CDR2 YSYEKL. CDR3 DNA, as far as it was read: TGCGCCAGCAGCCAAGTTTCCAGAGGGGAAGAATACAATGAG. It translates to CASSQVSRGEEYNE. The whole CDR3 sequence reads CASSQVSRGEEYNEQFF.

This clone was observed many times. The observed sequence ends 3 residues before the CDR3 terminus, with the missing tail filled in from the germline J gene. This rearrangement joins TRBV20-1 to TRBJ1-6; D perhaps matches TRBD1 (6 bases). V shed 1 base and J shed 0 bases, with 13 bases lying between them. The CDR3 spans 17 residues. From germline, CDR1 is DFQATT and CDR2 SNEGSKA (reference sequence). The CDR3 bases that were read are TGCAGTGCTAGAGGGGGAACAGGGAGCTCCTATAATTCACCC. It specifies CSARGGTGSSYNSP. The CDR3 reads in full as CSARGGTGSSYNSPLHF.

There are many counts of this clone. The read terminates 3 residues ahead of where the CDR3 ends, so the germline J gene completes it. V usage is TRBV7-2 and J usage is TRBJ1-5, with a possible D match to TRBD1 (5 bases). V was pared by 6 bases and J by 4 bases, with 10 bases between. The germline V gene has CDR1 SGHTA and CDR2 FQGNSA. This CDR3 contains 13 residues. CDR3 DNA, as far as it was read: TGTGCCAGCAGACCAGGGTTAAATCAGCCC. Its translation is CASRPGLNQP. The entire CDR3 sequence reads CASRPGLNQPQHF.

There are many counts of this clone. The observed sequence ends 3 residues before the CDR3 terminus, with the missing tail filled in from the germline J gene. This sequence joins TRBV14 and TRBJ2-2; 9 nucleotides line up with TRBD2. This CDR3 is built from 19 residues. Looked up from germline, CDR1 is SGHDN and CDR2 is FVKESK. V dropped 1 base and J dropped 1; count of bases not matched to a gene: 10. CDR3 DNA, as far as it was read: TGTGCCAGCAGCCAAGGGTTGAGTAGCGGGGGCCGGAACACCGGGGAG. Its protein product is CASSQGLSSGGRNTGE. The entire CDR3 sequence reads CASSQGLSSGGRNTGELFF. Together with reference TRBV14 and TRBJ2-2, the CDR3 gives the full variable domain: EAGVTQFPSHSVIEKGQTVTLRCDPISGHDNLYWYRRVMGKEIKFLLHFVKESKQDESGMPNNRFLAERTGGTYSTLKVQPAELEDSGVYFCASSQGLSSGGRNTGELFFGEGSRLTVL.

This clone was seen many times. With the read ending 3 residues before the CDR3 end, the germline J gene is used to fill in that end. V and J are TRBV20-1 and TRBJ1-4; 10 nucleotides match TRBD1. The germline CDR1 and CDR2 sequences are DFQATT and SNEGSKA (reference sequence). With 5 bases clipped from V and 6 bases from J, the junction kept 9 bases outside the gene matches. The CDR3 is 15 amino acids. The CDR3 bases that were read are TGCAGTGCTTTTAACCCCGGGACAGGGGATGAAAAA. It translates to CSAFNPGTGDEK. The whole CDR3 protein reads CSAFNPGTGDEKLFF.

Ten or more counts support this clone. Coverage ceases 3 residues before the CDR3 finishes, and the germline J gene fills in the end. The chain recombines TRBV5-5 with TRBJ1-5, with TRBD1 as a possible D gene (6 bases). The V end lost 5 bases, the J end lost 2 bases, and 11 bases lay between the germline ends. Germline lookup yields CDR1 SGHKS and CDR2 YYEKEE (reference sequence). The CDR3 runs 14 residues. CDR3 amino acids: CASRPGVGNQPQHF. The sequenced CDR3 bases are TGTGCCAGCAGACCAGGGGTCGGCAATCAGCCC.

This clone was picked up many times. CDR3 sequence: CASSLQGARGYTF. The CDR3 bases that were read are TGTGCCAGCAGCTTACAGGGGGCGCGTGGC. The chain recombines TRBV7-2 with TRBJ1-2, with 8 bases lining up with TRBD1. The read ends 3 residues before the CDR3 terminus; that terminus is restored from the germline J gene. Germline-derived CDR1 and CDR2 are SGHTA and FQGNSA. The CDR3 has 13 residues. V trimming: 2 bases; J trimming: 7 bases; junction bases outside the gene matches: 3.

This clone was recorded at least ten times. The read stops 3 residues short of the end of the CDR3; the missing end is completed from the germline J gene. The chain has TRBV14 and TRBJ2-3; 8 positions agree with TRBD2. Germline CDR1 SGHDN, CDR2 FVKESK. There are 20 residues in the CDR3. The DNA read from the CDR3 is TGTGCCAGCAGCCAAACTATGTTCGGGGGGGGAGCTTATAGCAATCAGCCG. It specifies CASSQTMFGGGAYSNQP. The full CDR3 protein reads CASSQTMFGGGAYSNQPQYF.

This clone was counted ten times or more. Sequencing ends 3 residues short of the CDR3 end; the germline J gene provides the rest. The chain carries TRBV19 and TRBJ2-1; D is undetermined. Germline V gene data show CDR1 as LNHDA and CDR2 as SQIVND (reference sequence). Trimming cost V 3 bases and J 2 bases, with 14 bases left between them. The CDR3 length is 16 residues. The CDR3 sequence is CASSMTFNNPYNEQFF. The part of the CDR3 DNA that was read is TGTGCCAGTAGTATGACTTTCAACAACCCCTACAATGAG. The entire variable domain, with the rest obtained from reference TRBV19 and TRBJ2-1, is as follows: DGGITQSPKYLFRKEGQNVTLSCEQNLNHDAMYWYRQDPGQGLRLIYYSQIVNDFQKGDIAEGYSVSREKKESFPLTVTSAQKNPTAFYLCASSMTFNNPYNEQFFGPGTRLTVL.

In this sample, this clone turned up many times. The read ends 3 residues shy of where the CDR3 ends; the end is completed using the germline J gene. The gene calls are TRBV29-1 and TRBJ2-6, with 7 bases fitting TRBD1. Losses at the gene ends were 4 bases for V and 0 bases for J; bases not matched to a gene: 3. The CDR3 extends over 15 amino acids. Germline assignment: CDR1 SQVTM and CDR2 ANQGSEA. The DNA read from the CDR3 is TGCAGCGTTGCGGGACAGCTCTCTGGGGCCAACGTC. Translation gives CSVAGQLSGANV. The whole CDR3 reads CSVAGQLSGANVLTF.

This clone was detected many times. The CDR3 end is not reached by the read, which stops 3 residues before it; the germline J gene fills it in. The genes are TRBV18 and TRBJ1-2; 10 bases agree with TRBD1. CDR1 is KGHSH and CDR2 is LQKENI in the germline V gene. CDR3 length: 14 amino acids. The sequenced CDR3 bases are TGTGCCAGCTCACTAGGGGACAGGGGTTTCGGC. This gives the protein CASSLGDRGFG. The CDR3 in full is CASSLGDRGFGYTF.

This clone was picked up many times. From the germline J gene comes the end of the CDR3, since the read stops 3 residues before it. V and J are TRBV7-9 and TRBJ2-7; TRBD1 matches 7 bases. The CDR3 is 14 residues long. Trimming at V came to 5 bases and at J to 4 bases, leaving 8 bases not matched to a gene. The germline CDR1 and CDR2 sequences are SEHNR and FQNEAQ (reference sequence). CDR3 in amino acids: CASSQPGTAYEQYF. The covered CDR3 bases are TGTGCCAGCAGCCAGCCCGGGACAGCATACGAG.

This clone has at least ten counts. The sequence runs out 3 residues before the end of the CDR3; the remainder is reconstructed from the germline J gene. V gene TRBV12-3 or TRBV12-4 combines with J gene TRBJ1-6; 8 bases match TRBD1. There are 11 residues in the CDR3. Germline trimming cut 8 bases from V and 10 bases from J; bases unmatched to any gene: 1. CDR3 DNA, as far as it was read: TGTGCCAGCCAGGGGGCATCACCC. This encodes CASQGASP. In full, the CDR3 reads CASQGASPLHF.